The present T cell receptor (beta chain) was sequenced within a study of T cells in Graves' hyperthyroidism and ophthalmopathy. This clonotype was counted ten times or more. Exclusions: uncontrolled infection, other autoimmune disease, pregnancy, lactation. The CDR3 regions of TCR beta were amplified from RNA transcripts. When the TCR CDR3 underwent first-round RT-PCR, the HTBI primer set was used. One entry per CDR3 protein, called by TCRdb with MiXCR from the multiplex PCR reads. Found here are about 400,000 distinct CDR3 sequences, roughly 15% of them singletons; the top ten hold roughly 19%. The CDR3 runs to 11 residues. The ends were cut back, 4 bases at V and 16 bases at J, with 14 bases in the middle. Germline V gene sequence: CDR1 SNHLY, CDR2 FYNNEI.

The specimen sequenced was blood. This clonotype originated in an older woman with Graves' ophthalmopathy. The rearrangement links TRBV2 to TRBJ2-1; weak D call: TRBD2 (6 bases). The CDR3, as DNA: TGTGCCAGCAGTGTTCTGACTAGTGTATTCTTC. This gives the protein CASSVLTSVFF. Supplemented by reference TRBV2 and TRBJ2-1, the full variable domain reads EPEVTQTPSHQVTQMGQEVILRCVPISNHLYFYWYRQILGQKVEFLVSFYNNEISEKSEIFDDQFSVERPDGSNFTLKIRSTKLEDSAMYFCASSVLTSVFFGPGTRLTVL.